The 8 T cell receptor beta chains listed next were all sequenced from one sample in a study of blood T cell repertoires in COVID-19. Measured with immunoSEQ multiplex PCR; TCRdb has only the in-frame clones, and not every one. The sample includes about 300,000 clones, 85% of them seen just once. The sequencing input was PBMCs or T cells enriched from blood (not recorded which). The receptors originated from a woman in her 50s who had recovered from COVID-19.

The rearrangement joins TRBV28 to TRBJ1-2; D is unclear. CDR1 is MDHEN and CDR2 is SYDVKM in the germline V gene. V was trimmed by 4 bases and J by 4 bases, leaving 16 bases between them. The CDR3 length is 15 residues. CDR3 nucleotide sequence: TGTGCCAGCAGTTCCCCCGGAGCGGCCCGCTATGGCTACACCTTC. Translation gives CASSSPGAARYGYTF.

The chain couples TRBV29-1 to TRBJ2-2; weak D call: TRBD2 (6 bases). Trimming took off 2 bases at V and 4 bases at J, with 11 bases between the two ends. The CDR3 is 14 amino acids. Germline assignment: CDR1 SQVTM and CDR2 ANQGSEA. The CDR3 DNA follows: TGCAGCGTTGAAAGGGCGGGAAGCACCGGGGAGCTGTTTTTT. This sequence encodes CSVERAGSTGELFF.

This chain joins TRBV4-1 and TRBJ2-2; D unclear. CDR1 and CDR2 from the germline V gene are MGHRA and YSYEKL. This CDR3 contains 16 residues. Trimming took 3 bases from V and 0 from J, leaving 11 bases between them. This chain's CDR3 is CASSQATPPNTGELFF. Here the CDR3 DNA reads TGCGCCAGCAGCCAGGCGACACCGCCGAACACCGGGGAGCTGTTTTTT.

The gene calls are TRBV7-9 and TRBJ2-3; the D gene is possibly TRBD1 (6 bases). The V end lost 6 bases, the J end lost 0 bases, and 13 bases lay between the germline ends. This CDR3 is 15 amino acids long. Germline V gene data show CDR1 as SEHNR and CDR2 as FQNEAQ (reference sequence). The CDR3 DNA is TGTGCCAGCAGTTCGAGGGGACAAAGCACAGATACGCAGTATTTT. Translated: CASSSRGQSTDTQYF.

CDR3 loop: CASSSMGQANNYGYTF. Written as DNA, the CDR3 is TGCGCCAGCAGCTCGATGGGACAGGCCAATAACTATGGCTACACCTTC. The chain joins TRBV5-1 to TRBJ1-2, with 8 positions matching TRBD1. J gave up 1 base and V 3 bases, and 8 bases lay outside the gene matches. The CDR3 covers 16 residues. CDR1 and CDR2 (germline): SGHRS, YFSETQ. The full variable domain, in which reference TRBV5-1 and TRBJ1-2 provide the parts outside the CDR3, is KAGVTQTPRYLIKTRGQQVTLSCSPISGHRSVSWYQQTPGQGLQFLFEYFSETQRNKGNFPGRFSGRQFSNSRSEMNVSTLELGDSALYLCASSSMGQANNYGYTFGSGTRLTVV.

The genes are TRBV3-1 (or the pseudogene TRBV3-2) and TRBJ2-5, with D unresolved. Deletions cut 3 bases from V and 5 bases from J, with 13 bases between. The germline V gene has CDR1 LGHDT and CDR2 YNNKEL (reference sequence). The CDR3 spans 14 residues. This CDR3 reads CASSQIPTGETQYF. The CDR3, as DNA: TGTGCCAGCAGCCAGATTCCAACCGGGGAGACCCAGTACTTC.

This clone has only a few counts. The chain couples TRBV19 to TRBJ2-2; possibly TRBD1 for D (6 bases). The germline V gene encodes CDR1 LNHDA and CDR2 SQIVND (reference sequence). The V and J ends lost 3 bases and 4 bases respectively, with 9 bases between them. The CDR3 is 14 residues long. CDR3 coding DNA: TGTGCCAGTAGTATCAACAGGGCCACCGGGGAGCTGTTTTTT. Its protein product is CASSINRATGELFF.

This clone was counted a few times. The chain combines TRBV10-1 with TRBJ2-3; TRBD2 might be the D (5 bases). Germline CDR1 reads WNHNN; CDR2 reads SYGVQD (reference sequence). Trimming took off 6 bases at V and 6 bases at J, with 22 bases between the two ends. This CDR3 spans 16 amino acids. The CDR3 protein is CASSQTHHSTGDTQYF. In DNA, the CDR3 is TGCGCCAGCAGCCAAACTCATCATTCGACGGGGGATACGCAGTATTTT.